These T cell receptor beta chains were read from a single sample in a study of blood T cell repertoires in COVID-19. Clones were sequenced by immunoSEQ multiplex PCR, and TCRdb holds only the in-frame ones, with some missing. This table holds about 110,000 clones, roughly 85% found once. Specimen: peripheral blood. Every receptor here comes from a woman at least 80 years old with acute or convalescent COVID-19. The CDR3 runs from the conserved cysteine through the conserved F or W. D genes are given only for firm matches. Clone size appears in some rows only: once, few, many, or a class for an expanded clone.

- - TRBJ1-3 TRBV11-3 CASSLRQGLGNTIYF TGTGCCAGCAGCTTACGTCAGGGACTTGGAAACACCATATATTTT
TRBD2 - TRBJ2-7 TRBV29-1 CSVDMGLAGAEQYF TGCAGCGTTGATATGGGACTAGCGGGAGCCGAGCAGTACTTC
- - TRBJ1-1 TRBV2 CASTQEVKAFF TGTGCCAGCACCCAGGAAGTAAAAGCTTTCTTT
- - TRBJ2-2 TRBV28 CASSSRNTGELFF TGTGCCAGCAGTTCGCGGAACACCGGGGAGCTGTTTTTT
- - TRBJ1-1 TRBV18 CASSPTTGNTEAFF TGTGCCAGCTCACCGACGACAGGGAACACTGAAGCTTTCTTT
- - TRBJ2-7 TRBV5-1 CASSPFGTSAYEQYF TGCGCCAGCAGCCCTTTCGGGACATCAGCCTACGAGCAGTACTTC
TRBD1 - TRBJ2-5 TRBV12-5 CASGLGPGQGEETQYF TGTGCTAGTGGTTTGGGACCCGGACAGGGAGAAGAGACCCAGTACTTC
- - TRBJ2-7 TRBV29-1 CSVVWQGTSPEQYF TGCAGCGTTGTCTGGCAGGGGACCTCTCCCGAGCAGTACTTC
TRBD2 - TRBJ2-3 TRBV5-5 CASSPPPGLAGADTQYF TGTGCCAGCAGCCCCCCGCCGGGGCTAGCGGGAGCGGATACGCAGTATTTT
- - TRBJ2-1 TRBV11-2 CASSSLETYNEQFF TGTGCCAGCAGCAGTCTAGAGACCTACAATGAGCAGTTCTTC
TRBD1 - TRBJ1-2 TRBV5-6 CASSLAGGIGYGYTF TGTGCCAGCAGCTTGGCAGGGGGCATAGGGTATGGCTACACCTTC
- - TRBJ1-5 TRBV28 CASTPTGGYQPQHF TGTGCCAGCACCCCAACAGGAGGGTACCAGCCCCAGCATTTT
- - TRBJ2-2 TRBV19 CASTSGVRTGELFF TGTGCCAGTACCTCGGGGGTGAGGACCGGGGAGCTGTTTTTT
- few TRBJ2-7 TRBV19 CASSLPGEPPYEQYF TGTGCCAGTAGTCTCCCCGGGGAACCGCCTTACGAGCAGTACTTC
- - TRBJ2-2 TRBV6-2/TRBV6-3 CASSYSAGAANTGELFF TGTGCCAGCAGTTACTCGGCAGGGGCTGCGAACACCGGGGAGCTGTTTTTT
TRBD1 - TRBJ2-7 TRBV15 CATSGHRDRGVEQYF TGTGCCACCAGCGGACACAGGGACAGGGGGGTCGAGCAGTACTTC
TRBD1 - TRBJ1-2 TRBV6-5 CASSNQGVSVGYTF TGTGCCAGCAGTAACCAGGGGGTATCGGTCGGCTACACCTTC
- - TRBJ1-5 TRBV6-1 CASSEGTKGDQPQHF TGTGCCAGCAGTGAGGGTACAAAGGGGGATCAGCCCCAGCATTTT
TRBD1 - TRBJ2-5 TRBV2 CASSQGTANLPQYF TGTGCCAGCAGTCAAGGGACAGCGAACCTACCCCAGTACTTC
TRBD2 - TRBJ2-1 TRBV30 CAWSLTSGYYNEQFF TGTGCCTGGAGTCTTACTAGCGGGTATTACAATGAGCAGTTCTTC
TRBD1 - TRBJ1-5 TRBV10-3 CAIRGQINQPQHF TGTGCCATCAGGGGACAGATCAATCAGCCCCAGCATTTT
- - TRBJ2-1 TRBV28 CASRFESSYNEQFF TGTGCCAGCAGATTCGAGAGCTCCTACAATGAGCAGTTCTTC
- - TRBJ2-3 TRBV11-2 CASSGQSTDTQYF TGTGCCAGCAGCGGACAGAGCACAGATACGCAGTATTTT
- - TRBJ1-1 TRBV6-5 CASSYSGDAEAFF TGTGCCAGCAGTTACTCAGGGGATGCTGAAGCTTTCTTT
- - TRBJ1-5 TRBV25-1 CASSETVSNQPQHF TGTGCCAGCAGTGAGACAGTTAGCAATCAGCCCCAGCATTTT
TRBD2 - TRBJ2-4 TRBV19 CASRKGLAGAGIQYF TGTGCCAGTAGAAAGGGACTAGCGGGAGCCGGCATTCAGTACTTC
- once TRBJ2-5 TRBV5-6 CASSRRGGETQYF TGTGCCAGCAGCCGGAGGGGTGGGGAGACCCAGTACTTC
TRBD1 once TRBJ1-2 TRBV5-1 CANSLERTDRANGYTF TGCGCCAACAGCTTGGAACGGACGGACAGGGCGAATGGCTACACCTTC